The 7 T cell receptor beta chains below come from one sample, sequenced in a study of shared clonotypes between healthy human individuals. The assay was immunoSEQ multiplex PCR, and TCRdb's table has in-frame clones only and misses some. The sample holds millions of clones, 85% to 95% seen once. The sample was naive CD4+ T cells sorted from blood. Indicated subset: CD45RA+ positively selected. All receptors derive from a young man in good health.

This clone was found once. This chain connects TRBV7-3 to TRBJ2-7; TRBD1 or TRBD2 may be the D gene (5 bases each). The V end lost 2 bases, the J end lost 7 bases, and 21 bases lay between the germline ends. This CDR3 has 16 amino acids. From germline, CDR1 is SGHTA and CDR2 FQGTGA. CDR3 sequence (DNA): TGTGCCAGCAGCTTAGCGGTGATAGGGACCACGGGTGAGCAGTACTTC. Residues: CASSLAVIGTTGEQYF.

The chain recombines TRBV6-6 with TRBJ2-7; 13 positions agree with TRBD2. V dropped 5 bases and J dropped 3; count of bases not matched to a gene: 1. The CDR3 length is 14 residues. The V gene's germline CDR1 is MNHNY and CDR2 SVGAGI (reference sequence). CDR3 sequence reads: CASSGTSGNYEQYF. The DNA for the CDR3 is TGTGCCAGCAGTGGGACTAGCGGGAACTACGAGCAGTACTTC.

The J gene is TRBJ1-1, the V gene TRBV19; D is unclear. From germline, CDR1 is LNHDA and CDR2 SQIVND (reference sequence). This CDR3 contains 14 residues. The V end lost 8 bases, the J end lost 0 bases, and 13 bases lay between the germline ends. The CDR3 DNA follows: TGTGCCAGTCGGACGCCCGCAATGAACACTGAAGCTTTCTTT. This encodes CASRTPAMNTEAFF.

V usage is TRBV4-3 and J usage is TRBJ2-2; weak D call: TRBD1 (6 bases). Germline lookup yields CDR1 LGHNA and CDR2 YSLEER. Between the trimmed V and J ends, which lost 4 bases and 6 bases, there was a span of 15 bases. This CDR3 region has 15 residues. CDR3 DNA sequence: TGCGCCAGCAGCCTTACAGGGAGATTGGCCGGGGAGCTGTTTTTT. This sequence encodes CASSLTGRLAGELFF.

The DNA of the CDR3 is TGTGCCAGCAGTGAGCAGGGAGGTAGCGCTGAAGCTTTCTTT. Its protein product is CASSEQGGSAEAFF. This chain uses TRBV6-4 with TRBJ1-1; tentative D call: TRBD1 (5 bases). Germline V lookup: CDR1 MRHNA, CDR2 SNTAGT. Trimming left V 3 bases short and J 6 bases short, with 14 bases between. CDR3 length equals 14 residues.

This chain connects TRBV11-2 to TRBJ1-6, with D unclear. In germline, CDR1 is SGHAT, CDR2 FQNNGV. V lost 4 bases to trimming and J lost 5 bases, with 6 bases between them. The CDR3 consists of 13 residues. The CDR3 sequence is CASSSDNNSPLHF. The CDR3 coding sequence is TGTGCCAGCAGCTCCGATAATAATTCACCCCTCCACTTT.

The chain uses TRBV12-5 and TRBJ2-5; TRBD2 matches 10 bases. The CDR3 contains 18 residues. From germline, CDR1 is LGHNT and CDR2 FRNRAP. V trimming: 0 bases; J trimming: 4 bases; junction bases outside the gene matches: 11. CDR3 nucleotide sequence: TGTGCTAGTGGTTTGGTCCGTCCGGGACTAGCGACCCCAGAGACCCAGTACTTC. Residues: CASGLVRPGLATPETQYF.